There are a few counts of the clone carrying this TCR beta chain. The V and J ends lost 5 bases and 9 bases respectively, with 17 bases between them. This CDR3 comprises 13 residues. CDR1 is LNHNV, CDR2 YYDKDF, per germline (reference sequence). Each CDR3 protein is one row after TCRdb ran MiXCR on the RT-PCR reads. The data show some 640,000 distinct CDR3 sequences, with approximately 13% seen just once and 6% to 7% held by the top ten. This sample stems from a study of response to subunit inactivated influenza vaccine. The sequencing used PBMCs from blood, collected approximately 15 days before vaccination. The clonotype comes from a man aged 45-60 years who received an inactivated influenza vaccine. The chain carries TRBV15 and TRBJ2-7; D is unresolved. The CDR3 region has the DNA TGTGCCACCAGCGGCGGCCCCGAACGAGGGCAGTACTTC. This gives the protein CATSGGPERGQYF. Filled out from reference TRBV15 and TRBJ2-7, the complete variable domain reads DAMVIQNPRYQVTQFGKPVTLSCSQTLNHNVMYWYQQKSSQAPKLLFHYYDKDFNNEADTPDNFQSRRPNTSFCFLDIRSPGLGDTAMYLCATSGGPERGQYFGPGTRLTVT.